The 6 T cell receptor beta chains listed next were all sequenced from one sample in a study of blood T cell repertoires in COVID-19. Some clones are missing from TCRdb's copy, which holds only in-frame ones; the method was immunoSEQ multiplex PCR. The sample shows around 25,000 clones, about 88% of them seen only once. What was sequenced was peripheral blood. These receptors were collected from a woman aged 45-59 years with active COVID-19.

This clone was seen just once. The chain carries TRBV6-5 and TRBJ1-6, with 9 bases that match TRBD1. The CDR3 length is 16 residues. V lost 0 bases to trimming and J lost 10 bases; unmatched junction nucleotides: 7. Germline loops: CDR1 MNHEY, CDR2 SVGAGI. CDR3 DNA sequence: TGTGCCAGCAGTTACTCACAGGGGGCCGCCGGGTCACCCCTCCACTTT. Residues: CASSYSQGAAGSPLHF.

V gene TRBV5-5 combines with J gene TRBJ1-1; D gene uncertain. Trimming cost V 0 bases and J 1 base, with 13 bases left between them. This CDR3 region has 16 residues. CDR1 and CDR2 from the germline V gene are SGHKS and YYEKEE (reference sequence). The CDR3 loop reads CASSLGNLRGNTEAFF. The CDR3 DNA follows: TGTGCCAGCAGCTTGGGAAACTTACGGGGGAACACTGAAGCTTTCTTT.

V is TRBV5-4 and J is TRBJ2-7; 8 bases fit TRBD1. Losses at the gene ends were 4 bases for V and 6 bases for J; bases not matched to a gene: 6. Per germline, CDR1 SGHNT and CDR2 YYREEE (reference sequence). CDR3 length: 13 amino acids. CDR3 nucleotide sequence: TGTGCCAGCAGCATACCAGGGACAGGCGAGCAGTACTTC. Its translation: CASSIPGTGEQYF.

The chain joins TRBV7-9 to TRBJ2-7; 11 bases agree with TRBD2. This CDR3 contains 16 residues. Germline V gives CDR1 SEHNR, CDR2 FQNEAQ (reference sequence). The V segment lost 1 base and the J segment 5 bases; nucleotides outside the gene matches: 7. In DNA, the CDR3 is TGTGCCAGCAGCTTAGGTAGCGGGAGGGTCCAAGACGAGCAGTACTTC. As protein: CASSLGSGRVQDEQYF.

This clone has more than one count but fewer than ten. V is TRBV4-2 and J is TRBJ2-7, with 13 bases fitting TRBD2. V lost 3 bases to trimming and J lost 4 bases; unmatched junction nucleotides: 9. The CDR3 has 17 residues. Germline CDR1 LGHNA, CDR2 YNFKEQ. The DNA for the CDR3 is TGTGCCAGCAGCCAGAGATTGGGGACTAGCGGGATTTACGAGCAGTACTTC. Protein sequence: CASSQRLGTSGIYEQYF.

The rearrangement links TRBV18 to TRBJ1-2, with 7 positions matching TRBD1. Germline assignment: CDR1 KGHSH and CDR2 LQKENI. The CDR3 contains 15 residues. The trim removed 3 bases at V and 5 bases at J, leaving 9 bases unmatched. The chain's CDR3 is CASSPSRGQPYGYTF. DNA of the CDR3: TGTGCCAGCTCACCGAGTCGGGGACAGCCTTATGGCTACACCTTC.